These 2 T cell receptor beta chains were all obtained from the same sample, sequenced in a study of identical twins. From the 5' RACE reads, TCRdb called clonotypes with MiXCR, one entry per CDR3 protein. The sample includes 200,000 to 300,000 distinct CDR3 sequences, about 13% seen only once; the top ten take about 4.1%. These same data were also listed under a study on yellow fever vaccine responses in identical twins.

The sequencing sample was made of memory (CD45RO+) T cells sorted from blood. All receptors derive from a woman under 30 in good health.

This clonotype was picked up a small number of times. The rearrangement uses TRBV7-6 and TRBJ2-7; a weak D match, TRBD1 (6 bases). Trimming pared 3 bases from V and 6 bases from J, leaving 15 bases between. Germline-derived CDR1 and CDR2 are SGHVS and FNYEAQ. This CDR3 region has 14 residues. The CDR3 sequence is CASSFNNPGAEQYF. In nucleotides, the CDR3 is TGTGCCAGCAGCTTTAACAACCCAGGGGCCGAGCAGTACTTC.

V usage is TRBV25-1 and J usage is TRBJ2-7; D perhaps matches TRBD1 (6 bases). Germline lookup yields CDR1 MGHDK and CDR2 SYGVNS. Between the trimmed V and J ends, which lost 4 bases and 0 bases, there was a span of 7 bases. The CDR3 runs to 13 residues. This chain's CDR3 is CASSVDSSYEQYF. CDR3 DNA sequence: TGTGCCAGCAGTGTGGACAGCTCCTACGAGCAGTACTTC.